Listed below are T cell receptor beta chains from one sample, sequenced in a study of blood T cells in healthy people across ages. MiXCR, applied by TCRdb to the 5' RACE reads, yields one record per CDR3 protein. In the table there are over 600,000 distinct CDR3 sequences, 46% of which are singletons. Material: blood. The receptors come from an elderly man in good health. Each CDR3 is given without its conserved first and last residue. The D gene is left open where the match is weak. Size values are once, few and many counts, or a class for expanded clones, and some rows have none.

.	.	TRBV2	TRBJ2-5	ASSEDTFRGATQY
.	TRBD1	TRBV20-1	TRBJ2-5	SAREGRGPGETQY
.	.	TRBV4-1	TRBJ2-2	ASSRAAANTGELF
few	TRBD1	TRBV20-1	TRBJ1-2	SAPDSGGYGYT
.	.	TRBV4-2	TRBJ2-1	ASSHWGGSNEQF
few	.	TRBV20-1	TRBJ1-5	SAKRGVNQPQH
few	.	TRBV27	TRBJ2-4	ASRTAADIAKNIQY
few	.	TRBV20-1	TRBJ1-1	SASKVTNTEAF
.	.	TRBV27	TRBJ2-7	ASSPPGRFTYEQY
.	TRBD2	TRBV2	TRBJ2-1	ASSVRELTGTSGRRYDEQF
.	.	TRBV24-1	TRBJ2-5	ATSDPLGSDIQETQY
.	TRBD1	TRBV20-1	TRBJ2-7	SASMQGALDEQY
.	TRBD2	TRBV29-1	TRBJ2-1	SVEARTSGAHNEQF
few	.	TRBV20-1	TRBJ2-7	SARGGPYEQY
many	.	TRBV7-2	TRBJ1-1	ASSLGRATEAF
.	TRBD1	TRBV7-9	TRBJ1-2	ASSPTGVGYT
many	.	TRBV5-1	TRBJ1-5	ASSVDSRGNQPQH
.	.	TRBV9	TRBJ2-1	ASSVDGGPHNEQF
.	TRBD1	TRBV20-1	TRBJ1-1	SARAETGWAEAF
.	.	TRBV6-2/TRBV6-3	TRBJ2-3	ASSDRVQGDTQY
.	.	TRBV9	TRBJ2-7	ASSQAGTDFGEQY
.	.	TRBV6-2/TRBV6-3	TRBJ2-1	ASSYARGGAVNEQF
few	TRBD1	TRBV6-5	TRBJ1-2	ASSRTGTNGYT
.	TRBD2	TRBV7-2	TRBJ2-1	ASSSNPGLATGVQF
.	TRBD2	TRBV18	TRBJ2-1	ASSRTGTSGTNEQF
.	.	TRBV6-2/TRBV6-3	TRBJ2-1	ASVNSGYNEQF
.	TRBD1	TRBV7-2	TRBJ2-1	ASSLGQGGDYEQF
.	TRBD1	TRBV12-3/TRBV12-4	TRBJ2-5	ASSQGAQQY
.	.	TRBV29-1	TRBJ1-3	SVALGGSSGNTIY
.	.	TRBV7-2	TRBJ2-1	ASSRGLPSGAGEQF
.	.	TRBV6-1	TRBJ1-1	ASSATGGRAEAF
few	.	TRBV28	TRBJ2-5	ASSSAAGTFQETQY
.	.	TRBV7-8	TRBJ1-1	ASSSLTGGENTEAF
.	TRBD2	TRBV7-8	TRBJ2-7	ASSPLAVSSYEQY